This T cell receptor (beta chain) derives from a study of neurological immune-mediated disorders. TCRdb reanalysed the 5' RACE reads using MiXCR and keeps one entry per CDR3 protein. The sample shows tens of thousands of distinct CDR3 sequences, more than 9.5% of them seen only once. The CDR3 contains 17 residues. V was cut by 5 bases and J by 0 bases, with 14 bases left in between. This clonotype was found many times. V and J are TRBV12-3 or TRBV12-4 and TRBJ1-6; D uncertain. This receptor was identified in a female donor in good health. The sample comprised PBMCs. CDR3 nucleotides: TGTGCCAGCAGTCCCAGGCGCCCGAGCTCCTATAATTCACCCCTCCACTTT. Protein product: CASSPRRPSSYNSPLHF.